These 32 T cell receptor beta chains were sequenced from one sample in a study of T cell repertoires in cytomegalovirus infection. From the reads, TCRdb called clonotypes with MiXCR, one entry per CDR3 protein. The sample carries 650,000 to 850,000 distinct CDR3 sequences, 25% to 30% recorded once. The antigens of these receptors remain unknown. This sample comprised cultured CD8+ T cells from PBMCs, obtained from culture after CMV antigen stimulation. These receptors all stem from a human donor in good health (CMV status not recorded). Some clones in this sample may be carry-over from other donors' samples.

The sample holds a few counts of this clonotype. The V call is TRBV6-5, the J call TRBJ2-2; TRBD1 matches at 8 bases. The CDR3 contains 16 residues. Germline V gene sequence: CDR1 MNHEY, CDR2 SVGAGI. V was pared by 4 bases and J by 6 bases, with 10 bases of the junction left unmatched. In DNA, the CDR3 is TGTGCCAGCAGTTGGTGGACAGGGAAAAGAGCCGGGGAGCTGTTTTTT. This encodes CASSWWTGKRAGELFF.

V and J are TRBV5-1 and TRBJ1-6, with a possible D match to TRBD1 (6 bases). The germline gives CDR1 SGHRS, CDR2 YFSETQ. Trimming removed 3 bases at V and 2 bases at J, with 12 bases between. The CDR3 loop spans 16 amino acids. CDR3 nucleotide sequence: TGCGCCAGCAGCTCGACAGGATTAGCCTATAATTCACCCCTCCACTTT. Translating gives CASSSTGLAYNSPLHF.

A few counts support this clonotype. The chain carries TRBV4-1 and TRBJ2-3; D possibly matches TRBD1 or TRBD2 (5 bases each). V was cut by 1 base and J by 7 bases, with 15 bases left in between. In germline, CDR1 is MGHRA, CDR2 YSYEKL. The CDR3 length is 15 residues. CDR3 residues: CASSQGSGTSNTQYF. The CDR3 region has the DNA TGCGCCAGCAGCCAAGGGTCCGGGACGAGCAATACGCAGTATTTT.

A note on this clonotype: Germline is not matched at one junction end, which may reflect a read error. V gene TRBV7-9 combines with J gene TRBJ2-5, with TRBD1 identical over 9 bases. This CDR3 comprises 15 residues. CDR1 is SEHNR and CDR2 is FQNEAQ in the germline V gene (reference sequence). The CDR3 DNA follows: TGTGCCAGCTGCTTCAGGACAGGGGAAAAGGAGACCCAGTACTTC. Protein: CASCFRTGEKETQYF.

A few counts support this clonotype. The chain links TRBV19 to TRBJ1-5; D is unclear. Germline V gives CDR1 LNHDA, CDR2 SQIVND (reference sequence). This CDR3 is built from 14 residues. The V and J ends lost 10 bases and 0 bases respectively, with 13 bases between them. CDR3 sequence: CATEGFPSNQPQHF. The CDR3 DNA is TGTGCCACCGAGGGTTTCCCTAGCAATCAGCCCCAGCATTTT.

This clonotype was seen repeatedly, ten times or more. This sequence joins TRBV7-6 and TRBJ2-5, with D perhaps TRBD1 or TRBD2 (5 bases each). Looked up from germline, CDR1 is SGHVS and CDR2 is FNYEAQ. V dropped 4 bases and J dropped 7 bases, with 16 bases sitting between them. The CDR3 extends over 14 amino acids. The CDR3 loop reads CASSSRDGQRTQYF. In DNA, the CDR3 is TGTGCCAGCAGCTCCCGGGACGGGCAACGGACCCAGTACTTC.

The chain combines TRBV19 with TRBJ2-1; D perhaps matches TRBD1 (5 bases). The length of the CDR3 is 14 residues. With 3 bases removed from V and 1 base from J, the gap between germline ends came to 7 bases. The germline V gene encodes CDR1 LNHDA and CDR2 SQIVND (reference sequence). The CDR3 DNA reads TGTGCCAGTAGTATGGCAGGGTCCTACAATGAGCAGTTCTTC. Amino acid sequence: CASSMAGSYNEQFF. The variable domain in full, completed from reference TRBV19 and TRBJ2-1, reads DGGITQSPKYLFRKEGQNVTLSCEQNLNHDAMYWYRQDPGQGLRLIYYSQIVNDFQKGDIAEGYSVSREKKESFPLTVTSAQKNPTAFYLCASSMAGSYNEQFFGPGTRLTVL.

The chain combines TRBV6-2 or TRBV6-3 with TRBJ1-1, with D perhaps matching TRBD1 (5 bases). The V end lost 0 bases, the J end lost 11 bases, and 25 bases lay between the germline ends. This CDR3 comprises 17 residues. Germline V gives CDR1 MNHEY, CDR2 SVGEGT. The CDR3 DNA reads TGTGCCAGCAGTTACTCGATAGAGGAGGGGACGCCGCTTGCGGCTTTCTTT. Translation: CASSYSIEEGTPLAAFF.

About this clonotype itself: One end of the junction fails to match germline, which may point to a read error. The chain employs TRBV27 and TRBJ2-2; no clear D. Germline V gene sequence: CDR1 MNHEY, CDR2 SMNVEV (reference sequence). The CDR3 runs to 15 residues. The DNA of the CDR3 is TGTACCAGCAGCCGAATAGACTCGAACACCGGGGAGCTGTTTTTT. It is translated as CTSSRIDSNTGELFF.

The rearrangement uses TRBV19 and TRBJ1-2; D remains unclear. Germline values: CDR1 LNHDA, CDR2 SQIVND (reference sequence). V shed 3 bases and J shed 2 bases, with 7 bases lying between them. This CDR3 region has 13 residues. The CDR3 coding sequence is TGTGCCAGTAGTATCGGAGGGAACTATGGCTACACCTTC. It specifies CASSIGGNYGYTF.

This chain joins TRBV2 and TRBJ2-7; 9 bases are a match to TRBD2. Trimming removed 4 bases from V and 6 bases from J; junction bases left unmatched: 10. This CDR3 has 15 amino acids. Per germline, CDR1 SNHLY and CDR2 FYNNEI. In DNA, the CDR3 is TGTGCCAGCAGTGTAGAAGGGGCGGGGGGGCCCGAGCAGTACTTC. Its protein product is CASSVEGAGGPEQYF.

V is TRBV12-3 or TRBV12-4 and J is TRBJ2-7; tentatively, D is TRBD1 (6 bases). The CDR3 has 13 residues. The germline V and J ends were trimmed by 6 bases and 3 bases, with 12 bases remaining between them. The CDR3 reads CASSRLDSYEQYF. The DNA of the CDR3 is TGTGCCAGCAGCCGTTTGGACAGCTACGAGCAGTACTTC.

The table lists this clonotype with a few counts. The chain combines TRBV4-2 with TRBJ2-7, with D possibly TRBD1 on 6 matching bases. The V end lost 3 bases, the J end lost 0 bases, and 12 bases lay between the germline ends. The CDR3 length is 15 residues. Per germline, CDR1 LGHNA and CDR2 YNFKEQ. The chain's CDR3 is CASSHLTGASYEQYF. As DNA, the CDR3 is TGTGCCAGCAGCCACCTGACAGGCGCCTCCTACGAGCAGTACTTC.

The chain is built from TRBV24-1 and TRBJ2-3; the match to TRBD2 covers 8 bases. This CDR3 contains 20 residues. Germline V gives CDR1 KGHDR, CDR2 SFDVKD. Trimming removed 1 base from V and 0 bases from J; junction bases left unmatched: 14. Here the CDR3 reads CATSDFRRGAGGESTDTQYF. Here the CDR3 DNA reads TGTGCCACCAGTGATTTTCGTCGAGGTGCGGGGGGTGAAAGCACAGATACGCAGTATTTT.

This clonotype has at least ten counts. This chain uses TRBV7-9 with TRBJ1-5; D is undetermined. Trimming removed 5 bases at V and 3 bases at J, with 5 bases between. Germline V gene data show CDR1 as SEHNR and CDR2 as FQNEAQ (reference sequence). CDR3 length equals 12 residues. CDR3 sequence: CASSGDNQPQHF. As DNA, the CDR3 is TGTGCCAGCAGCGGGGACAATCAGCCCCAGCATTTT.

The chain is built from TRBV20-1 and TRBJ2-1, with TRBD2 matching over 10 bases. The V segment lost 0 bases and the J segment 9 bases; nucleotides outside the gene matches: 8. Per the germline V gene, CDR1 is DFQATT and CDR2 is SNEGSKA (reference sequence). The CDR3 is made up of 15 amino acids. The CDR3: CSARDLASGGGEQFF. CDR3 coding DNA: TGCAGTGCTAGAGATTTGGCTAGCGGGGGAGGTGAGCAGTTCTTC.

The rearrangement uses TRBV3-1 and TRBJ1-1; D perhaps matches TRBD1 (6 bases). The CDR3 contains 14 residues. Germline-derived CDR1 and CDR2 are LGHDT and YNNKEL (reference sequence). The ends were cut back, 0 bases at V and 8 bases at J, with 13 bases in the middle. CDR3 sequence: CASSQDSPTGEAFF. CDR3 nucleotide sequence: TGTGCCAGCAGCCAAGATTCTCCTACAGGGGAAGCTTTCTTT.

This clonotype was counted a few times. The chain joins TRBV15 to TRBJ2-3, with D possibly matching TRBD2 (5 bases). Between the trimmed V and J ends, which lost 0 bases and 0 bases, there was a span of 10 bases. Germline assignment: CDR1 LNHNV and CDR2 YYDKDF (reference sequence). The CDR3 sequence is 16 residues long. The CDR3 reads CATSRDPSSSTDTQYF. CDR3 nucleotide sequence: TGTGCCACCAGCAGAGATCCTAGCTCGAGCACAGATACGCAGTATTTT.

This clonotype was found a few times. The CDR3: CASSDSGTTAYNEQFF. Here the CDR3 DNA reads TGTGCCAGCAGTGATTCCGGGACGACCGCCTACAATGAGCAGTTCTTC. The J gene is TRBJ2-1, the V gene TRBV2; possibly TRBD1 or TRBD2 for D (5 bases each). From germline, CDR1 is SNHLY and CDR2 FYNNEI. This CDR3 is 16 amino acids long. V shed 3 bases and J shed 2 bases, with 14 bases lying between them.

The rearrangement joins TRBV9 to TRBJ2-5; no firm D call. From germline, CDR1 is SGDLS and CDR2 YYNGEE. The ends were cut back, 0 bases at V and 5 bases at J, with 14 bases in the middle. The CDR3 covers 15 residues. The CDR3 reads CASSVVGKLGETQYF. CDR3 in DNA: TGTGCCAGCAGCGTAGTGGGGAAATTAGGGGAGACCCAGTACTTC.

This clonotype was counted a few times. The J gene is TRBJ2-3, the V gene TRBV12-3 or TRBV12-4; maybe TRBD2 (5 bases). The CDR3 covers 16 residues. V gave up 0 bases and J gave up 8 bases, with 18 bases separating them. CDR3 DNA: TGTGCCAGCAGTTTAGCGAATTTGGGGAGTTCGGTTACGCAGTATTTT. Protein sequence: CASSLANLGSSVTQYF.

The chain is built from TRBV6-6 and TRBJ2-2; 9 positions match TRBD2. The V and J ends lost 6 bases and 5 bases, in that order; junction bases with no gene match: 7. Germline loops: CDR1 MNHNY, CDR2 SVGAGI (reference sequence). This CDR3 region has 15 residues. CDR3 sequence: CASSPTAGGTGELFF. The CDR3 DNA sequence: TGTGCCAGCAGCCCCACAGCGGGGGGAACCGGGGAGCTGTTTTTT.

This clonotype has only a few counts. This sequence joins TRBV25-1 and TRBJ2-2, with a weak D call TRBD2 (5 bases). The CDR3 runs to 16 residues. Between the trimmed V and J ends, which lost 1 base and 6 bases, there was a span of 15 bases. Germline CDR1 MGHDK, CDR2 SYGVNS. CDR3 nucleotides: TGTGCCAGCAGTGAATTTGGGGAGTCCCTAGCCGGGGAGCTGTTTTTT. This gives the protein CASSEFGESLAGELFF.

This clonotype was seen only a few times. V usage is TRBV12-3 or TRBV12-4 and J usage is TRBJ1-1; D call uncertain. The V end lost 7 bases, the J end lost 1 base, and 10 bases lay between the germline ends. This CDR3 is built from 13 residues. Here the CDR3 reads CASTSTPNTEAFF. CDR3 DNA: TGTGCCAGCACCTCGACACCGAACACTGAAGCTTTCTTT.

The chain employs TRBV2 and TRBJ2-7; maybe TRBD1 (6 bases). This CDR3 spans 14 amino acids. Between the trimmed V and J ends, which lost 6 bases and 3 bases, there was a span of 15 bases. Germline lookup yields CDR1 SNHLY and CDR2 FYNNEI. Here the CDR3 reads CASSSAGADYEQYF. The CDR3, as DNA: TGTGCCAGCAGCTCCGCAGGGGCAGACTACGAGCAGTACTTC.

The chain employs TRBV5-6 and TRBJ2-2; 11 bases agree with TRBD2. CDR1 and CDR2 (germline): SGHDT, YYEEEE. The length of the CDR3 is 15 residues. V shed 0 bases and J 6 bases; nucleotides not matched to a gene: 1. The CDR3 loop reads CASSLETSGAGELFF. The CDR3 coding sequence is TGTGCCAGCAGCTTGGAGACTAGCGGGGCCGGGGAGCTGTTTTTT.

This clonotype was seen a few times. The chain recombines TRBV12-5 with TRBJ2-1; 8 positions match TRBD2. The CDR3 runs to 16 residues. V shed 6 bases and J 7 bases; nucleotides not matched to a gene: 14. Looked up from germline, CDR1 is LGHNT and CDR2 is FRNRAP. As DNA, the CDR3 is TGTGCTAGTGGCCTTCCACAGGGCGGGGGGAAAAATGAGCAGTTCTTC. Encoded protein: CASGLPQGGGKNEQFF.

This clonotype turned up a few times. The chain combines TRBV28 with TRBJ1-1, with D perhaps TRBD1 (6 bases). The germline gives CDR1 MDHEN, CDR2 SYDVKM. V was cut by 6 bases and J by 4 bases, with 12 bases left in between. The CDR3 sequence is 13 residues long. CDR3 coding DNA: TGTGCCAGCAGGCCGCAGGGGTTCACTGAAGCTTTCTTT. As protein: CASRPQGFTEAFF.

This clonotype qualifies as medium-sized. The rearrangement joins TRBV7-8 to TRBJ1-6; no reliable D call. V was clipped by 1 base and J by 7 bases, with 11 bases between them. Germline V gene sequence: CDR1 SGHVS, CDR2 FQNEAQ. This CDR3 contains 15 residues. The CDR3 protein is CASSLVRSFNSPLHF. The DNA of the CDR3 is TGTGCCAGCAGCTTAGTGAGGAGCTTCAATTCACCCCTCCACTTT.

This clonotype was observed a few times. The gene calls are TRBV5-5 and TRBJ2-1; D uncertain. Germline lookup yields CDR1 SGHKS and CDR2 YYEKEE (reference sequence). This CDR3 spans 12 amino acids. V was cut by 4 bases and J by 7 bases, with 9 bases left in between. This CDR3 is CASSTLGNEQFF. The CDR3 coding sequence is TGTGCCAGCAGCACCCTGGGGAATGAGCAGTTCTTC.

The V call is TRBV12-3 or TRBV12-4, the J call TRBJ2-1, with 8 bases identical to TRBD2. V was pared by 5 bases and J by 7 bases, with 10 bases of the junction left unmatched. The CDR3 has 15 residues. CDR3 loop: CASSPGAGGGNEQFF. In nucleotides, the CDR3 is TGTGCCAGCAGTCCCGGGGCGGGGGGTGGGAATGAGCAGTTCTTC.

To note about this clonotype: Compared with germline, one end of the junction differs, possibly owing to a read error. V gene TRBV7-7 combines with J gene TRBJ2-5; no reliable D call. This CDR3 spans 12 amino acids. The germline gives CDR1 SSHAT, CDR2 FNYEAQ (reference sequence). CDR3 protein: CASSESQETQYF. For the CDR3, the DNA is TGTGCTAGCAGCGAGAGCCAAGAGACCCAGTACTTC.